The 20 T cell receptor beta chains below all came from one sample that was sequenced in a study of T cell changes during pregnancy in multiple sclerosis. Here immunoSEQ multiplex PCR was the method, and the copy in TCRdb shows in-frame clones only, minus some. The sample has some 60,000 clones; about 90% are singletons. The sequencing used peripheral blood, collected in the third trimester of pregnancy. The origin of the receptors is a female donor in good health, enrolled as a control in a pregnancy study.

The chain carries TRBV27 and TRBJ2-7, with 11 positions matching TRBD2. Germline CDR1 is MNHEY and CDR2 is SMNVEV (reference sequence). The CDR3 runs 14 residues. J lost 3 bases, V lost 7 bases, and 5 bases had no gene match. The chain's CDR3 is CASKGTSGGYEQYF. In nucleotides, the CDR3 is TGTGCCAGCAAAGGGACTAGCGGAGGCTACGAGCAGTACTTC.

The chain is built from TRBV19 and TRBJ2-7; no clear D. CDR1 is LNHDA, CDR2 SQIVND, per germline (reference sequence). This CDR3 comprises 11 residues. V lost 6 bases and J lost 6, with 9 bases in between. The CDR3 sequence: CASSSPREQYF. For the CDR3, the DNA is TGTGCCAGTAGCTCCCCCCGCGAGCAGTACTTC.

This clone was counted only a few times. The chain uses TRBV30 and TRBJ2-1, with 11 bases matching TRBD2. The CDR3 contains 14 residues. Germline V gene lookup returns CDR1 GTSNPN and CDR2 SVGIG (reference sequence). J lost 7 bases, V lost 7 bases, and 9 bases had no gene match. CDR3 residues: CALEGSGRANEQFF. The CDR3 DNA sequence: TGTGCCTTGGAGGGTAGCGGGAGGGCAAATGAGCAGTTCTTC.

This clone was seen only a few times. The CDR3 region is CASGLTGYAEAFF. DNA of the CDR3: TGTGCCAGCGGCCTAACAGGGTACGCTGAAGCTTTCTTT. The chain is built from TRBV7-9 and TRBJ1-1; the D gene is possibly TRBD1 (6 bases). Germline loops: CDR1 SEHNR, CDR2 FQNEAQ (reference sequence). V lost 8 bases to trimming and J lost 6 bases, with 16 bases between them. The CDR3 runs 13 residues.

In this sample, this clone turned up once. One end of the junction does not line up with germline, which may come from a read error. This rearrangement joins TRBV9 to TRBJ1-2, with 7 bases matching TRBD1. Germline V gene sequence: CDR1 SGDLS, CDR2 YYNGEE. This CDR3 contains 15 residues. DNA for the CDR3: TGTGCCAGCAGCGCACGACAGGGAATGCACTATGGCTACATCTTC. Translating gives CASSARQGMHYGYIF.

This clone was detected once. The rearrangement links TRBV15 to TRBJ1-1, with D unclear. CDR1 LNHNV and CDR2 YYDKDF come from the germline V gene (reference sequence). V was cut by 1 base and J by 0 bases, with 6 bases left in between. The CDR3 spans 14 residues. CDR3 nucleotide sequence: TGTGCCACCAGCAGAGTAGCCTTGAACACTGAAGCTTTCTTT. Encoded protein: CATSRVALNTEAFF. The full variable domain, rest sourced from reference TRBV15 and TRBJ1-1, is DAMVIQNPRYQVTQFGKPVTLSCSQTLNHNVMYWYQQKSSQAPKLLFHYYDKDFNNEADTPDNFQSRRPNTSFCFLDIRSPGLGDTAMYLCATSRVALNTEAFFGQGTRLTVV.

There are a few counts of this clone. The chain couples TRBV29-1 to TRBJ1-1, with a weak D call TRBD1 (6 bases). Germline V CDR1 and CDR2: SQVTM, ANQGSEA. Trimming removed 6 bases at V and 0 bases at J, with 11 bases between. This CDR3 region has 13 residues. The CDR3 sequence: CSVAGQMNTEAFF. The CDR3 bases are TGCAGCGTCGCCGGACAGATGAACACTGAAGCTTTCTTT.

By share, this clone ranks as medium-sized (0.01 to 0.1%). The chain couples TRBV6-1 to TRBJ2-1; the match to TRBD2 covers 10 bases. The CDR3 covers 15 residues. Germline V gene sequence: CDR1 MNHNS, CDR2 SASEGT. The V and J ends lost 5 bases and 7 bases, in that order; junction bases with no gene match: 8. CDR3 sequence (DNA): TGTGCCAGCAGTCCCCGGACTAGCGGATTAAATGAGCAGTTCTTC. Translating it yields CASSPRTSGLNEQFF.

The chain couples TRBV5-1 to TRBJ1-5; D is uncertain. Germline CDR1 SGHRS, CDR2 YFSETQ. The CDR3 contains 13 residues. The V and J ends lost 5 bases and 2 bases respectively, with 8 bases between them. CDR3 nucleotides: TGCGCCAGCAGTCGTACAGGCAATCAGCCCCAGCATTTT. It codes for CASSRTGNQPQHF. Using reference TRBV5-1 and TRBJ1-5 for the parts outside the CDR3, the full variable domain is KAGVTQTPRYLIKTRGQQVTLSCSPISGHRSVSWYQQTPGQGLQFLFEYFSETQRNKGNFPGRFSGRQFSNSRSEMNVSTLELGDSALYLCASSRTGNQPQHFGDGTRLSIL.

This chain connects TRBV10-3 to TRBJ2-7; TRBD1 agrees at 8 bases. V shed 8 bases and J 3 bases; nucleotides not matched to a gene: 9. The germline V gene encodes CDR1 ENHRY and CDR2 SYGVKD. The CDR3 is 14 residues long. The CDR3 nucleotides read TGTGCCATCGGCGGACAGGGTTCCGACTACGAGCAGTACTTC. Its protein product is CAIGGQGSDYEQYF.

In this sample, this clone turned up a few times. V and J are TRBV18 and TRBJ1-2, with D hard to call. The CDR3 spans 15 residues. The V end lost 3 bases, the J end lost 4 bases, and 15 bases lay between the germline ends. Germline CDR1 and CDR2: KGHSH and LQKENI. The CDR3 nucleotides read TGTGCCAGCTCACCGCCATACAGCCCTTCCTATGGCTACACCTTC. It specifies CASSPPYSPSYGYTF.

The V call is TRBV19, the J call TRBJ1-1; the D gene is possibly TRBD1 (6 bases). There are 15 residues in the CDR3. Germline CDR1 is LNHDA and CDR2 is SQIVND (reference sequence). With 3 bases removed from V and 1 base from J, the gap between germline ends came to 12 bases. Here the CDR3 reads CASSIRQAGNTEAFF. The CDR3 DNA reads TGTGCCAGTAGTATTCGACAGGCCGGGAACACTGAAGCTTTCTTT.

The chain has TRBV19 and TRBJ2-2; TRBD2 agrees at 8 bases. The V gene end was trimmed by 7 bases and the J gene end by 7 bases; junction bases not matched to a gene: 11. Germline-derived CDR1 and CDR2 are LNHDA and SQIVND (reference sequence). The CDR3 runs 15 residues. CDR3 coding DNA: TGTGCCAGTATCGGAGTAGCGGGAATCGGCGGGGAGCTGTTTTTT. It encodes CASIGVAGIGGELFF.

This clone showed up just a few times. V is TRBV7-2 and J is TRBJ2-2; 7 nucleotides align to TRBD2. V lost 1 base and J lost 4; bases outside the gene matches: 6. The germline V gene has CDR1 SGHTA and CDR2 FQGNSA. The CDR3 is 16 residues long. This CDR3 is CASSLEGRGGTGELFF. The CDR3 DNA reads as TGTGCCAGCAGCTTAGAGGGGAGGGGAGGCACCGGGGAGCTGTTTTTT.

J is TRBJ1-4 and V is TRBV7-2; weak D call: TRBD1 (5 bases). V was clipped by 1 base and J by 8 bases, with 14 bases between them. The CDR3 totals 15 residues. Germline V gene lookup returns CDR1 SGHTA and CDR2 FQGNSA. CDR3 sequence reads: CASSLGRGAGEKLFF. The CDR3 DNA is TGTGCCAGCAGCTTAGGAAGGGGCGCAGGGGAAAAACTGTTTTTT.

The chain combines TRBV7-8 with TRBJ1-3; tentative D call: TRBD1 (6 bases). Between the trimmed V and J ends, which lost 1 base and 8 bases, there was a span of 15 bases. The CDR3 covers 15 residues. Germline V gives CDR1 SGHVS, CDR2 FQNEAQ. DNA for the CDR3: TGTGCCAGCAGCTTAGGACTTACAGGGTTGGACACCATATATTTT. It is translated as CASSLGLTGLDTIYF. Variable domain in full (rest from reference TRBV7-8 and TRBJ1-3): GAGVSQSPRYKVAKRGQDVALRCDPISGHVSLFWYQQALGQGPEFLTYFQNEAQLDKSGLPSDRFFAERPEGSVSTLKIQRTQQEDSAVYLCASSLGLTGLDTIYFGEGSWLTVV.

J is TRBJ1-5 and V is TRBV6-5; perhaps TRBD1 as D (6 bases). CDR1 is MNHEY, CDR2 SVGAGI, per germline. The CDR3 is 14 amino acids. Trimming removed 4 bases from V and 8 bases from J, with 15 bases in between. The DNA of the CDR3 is TGTGCCAGCAGTTTACGACAGGCCAGGGAGCCCCAGCATTTT. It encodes CASSLRQAREPQHF.

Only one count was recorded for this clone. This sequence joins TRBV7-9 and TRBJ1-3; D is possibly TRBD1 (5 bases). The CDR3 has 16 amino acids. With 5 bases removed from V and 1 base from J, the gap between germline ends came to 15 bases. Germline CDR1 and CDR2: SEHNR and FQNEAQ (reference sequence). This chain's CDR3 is CASSQYDRPSGNTIYF. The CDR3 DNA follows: TGTGCCAGCAGCCAATACGACAGACCTTCTGGAAACACCATATATTTT.

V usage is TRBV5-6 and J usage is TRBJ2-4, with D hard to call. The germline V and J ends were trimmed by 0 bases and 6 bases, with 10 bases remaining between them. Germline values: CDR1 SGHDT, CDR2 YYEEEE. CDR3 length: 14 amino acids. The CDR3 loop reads CASSLARTVNIQYF. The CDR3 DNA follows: TGTGCCAGCAGCTTGGCCCGCACAGTAAACATTCAGTACTTC.

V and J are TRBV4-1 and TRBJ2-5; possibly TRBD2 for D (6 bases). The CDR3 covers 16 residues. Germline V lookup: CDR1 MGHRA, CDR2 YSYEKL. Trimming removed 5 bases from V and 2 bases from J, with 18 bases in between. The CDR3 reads CASSKSGGVGQETQYF. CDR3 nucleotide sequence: TGCGCCAGCAGCAAATCCGGGGGAGTCGGGCAAGAGACCCAGTACTTC.